This T cell receptor beta chain is drawn from a study of response to subunit inactivated influenza vaccine (dated by TCRdb to about 2018). Describing the broader study: Deep quantitative profiling of the T cell receptor repertoire was used in the study to follow responses to a trivalent subunit inactivated influenza vaccine. The full study reports these points: The authors suggested that each seasonal influenza vaccination may recruit only a limited number of new T cells.

Comment on this clonotype: What antigen it recognizes has not been identified. No base quality information exists; no much larger clone differs at one position.

Inclusive of the bounding cysteine and phenylalanine, the CDR3 is 17 residues long. Only the CDR3 region is kept as DNA, spanning 51 bases read in frame from base 1. Trimming at the junction amounts to 5 bases on V and 0 bases on J, and the germline ends lie 17 bases apart. Taken from the germline V gene, the CDR1 and CDR2 loops are MNHNS and SASEGT. Library method: RT-PCR. TCRdb lists the instrument as Illumina HiSeq 2500. TCRdb handled the public reads itself, with Q25 trimming in fastp and clone calling in MiXCR, and kept productive beta chains. All rows with the same CDR3 protein become a single entry with the most common DNA and genes. The sample includes roughly 760,000 distinct CDR3 sequences, with about 20% observed a single time. The ten largest clones take up 10% to 13% of the sample.

The chain joins TRBV6-1 to TRBJ2-1, with the D gene not clear enough to name. This sample comprised PBMCs from blood, obtained roughly 5 days after vaccination. The receptor was derived from a man aged 50-59 years who received an inactivated influenza vaccine. Donor details come from another sample of the same person, matched by shared clones. The CDR3 reads as follows: CASSPGAFRASYNEQFF. The nucleotides are TGTGCCAGCAGTCCCGGCGCATTTAGAGCCTCCTACAATGAGCAGTTCTTC.